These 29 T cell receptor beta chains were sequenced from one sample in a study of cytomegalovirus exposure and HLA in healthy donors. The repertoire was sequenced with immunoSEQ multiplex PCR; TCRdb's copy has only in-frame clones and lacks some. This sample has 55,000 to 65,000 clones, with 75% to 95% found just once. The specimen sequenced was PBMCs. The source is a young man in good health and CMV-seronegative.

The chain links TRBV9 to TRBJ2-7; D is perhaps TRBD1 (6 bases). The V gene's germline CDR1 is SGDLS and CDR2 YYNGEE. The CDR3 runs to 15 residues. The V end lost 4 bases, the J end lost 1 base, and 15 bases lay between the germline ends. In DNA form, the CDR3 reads TGTGCCAGCAGCCCAGGGGCGGGCGCATCCTACGAGCAGTACTTC. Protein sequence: CASSPGAGASYEQYF.

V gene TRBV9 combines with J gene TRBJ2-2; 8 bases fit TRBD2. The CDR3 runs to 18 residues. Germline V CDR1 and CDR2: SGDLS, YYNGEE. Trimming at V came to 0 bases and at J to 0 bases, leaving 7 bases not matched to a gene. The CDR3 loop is CASSVGLAGLPNTGELFF. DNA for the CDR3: TGTGCCAGCAGCGTAGGTTTAGCGGGACTCCCGAACACCGGGGAGCTGTTTTTT.

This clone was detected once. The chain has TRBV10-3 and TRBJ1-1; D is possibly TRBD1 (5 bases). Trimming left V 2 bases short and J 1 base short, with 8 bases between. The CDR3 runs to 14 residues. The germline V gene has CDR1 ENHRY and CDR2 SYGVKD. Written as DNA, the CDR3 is TGTGCCATCAGTGAGGGAGACAGGAACACTGAAGCTTTCTTT. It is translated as CAISEGDRNTEAFF.

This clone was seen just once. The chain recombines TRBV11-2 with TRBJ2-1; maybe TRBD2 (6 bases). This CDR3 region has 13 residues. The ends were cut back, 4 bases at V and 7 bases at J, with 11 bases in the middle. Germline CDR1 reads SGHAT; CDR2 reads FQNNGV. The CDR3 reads CASSSPGGNEQFF. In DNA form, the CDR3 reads TGTGCCAGCAGCTCACCCGGGGGAAATGAGCAGTTCTTC. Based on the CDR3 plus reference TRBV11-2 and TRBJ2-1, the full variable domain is EAGVAQSPRYKIIEKRQSVAFWCNPISGHATLYWYQQILGQGPKLLIQFQNNGVVDDSQLPKDRFSAERLKGVDSTLKIQPAKLEDSAVYLCASSSPGGNEQFFGPGTRLTVL.

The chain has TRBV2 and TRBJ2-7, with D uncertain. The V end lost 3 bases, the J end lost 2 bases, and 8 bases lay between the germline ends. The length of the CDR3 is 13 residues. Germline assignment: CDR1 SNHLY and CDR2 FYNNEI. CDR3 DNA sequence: TGTGCCAGCAGTGATACGGTCACCTACGAGCAGTACTTC. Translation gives CASSDTVTYEQYF.

The CDR3 is CASSFIAGAPGELFF. In DNA, the CDR3 is TGCGCCAGCAGCTTTATAGCGGGAGCCCCCGGGGAGCTGTTTTTT. The chain combines TRBV5-1 with TRBJ2-2; TRBD2 aligns across 9 bases. In germline, CDR1 is SGHRS, CDR2 YFSETQ. J lost 6 bases, V lost 2 bases, and 5 bases had no gene match. The CDR3 is 15 amino acids. Full variable domain (remainder filled in from reference TRBV5-1 and TRBJ2-2): KAGVTQTPRYLIKTRGQQVTLSCSPISGHRSVSWYQQTPGQGLQFLFEYFSETQRNKGNFPGRFSGRQFSNSRSEMNVSTLELGDSALYLCASSFIAGAPGELFFGEGSRLTVL.

For the CDR3, the DNA is TGTGCCAGCAGCCAAGTTAGGGGTGGGTATAATGAGCAGTTCTTC. Encoded protein: CASSQVRGGYNEQFF. The V and J genes are TRBV14 and TRBJ2-1; tentatively, D is TRBD1 (5 bases). The CDR3 consists of 15 residues. Trimming stripped 1 base from V and 7 bases from J, with 14 bases between. Germline-derived CDR1 and CDR2 are SGHDN and FVKESK.

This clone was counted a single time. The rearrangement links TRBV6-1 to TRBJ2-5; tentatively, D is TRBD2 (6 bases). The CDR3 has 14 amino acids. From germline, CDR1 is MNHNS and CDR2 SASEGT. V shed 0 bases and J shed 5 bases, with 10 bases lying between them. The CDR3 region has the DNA TGTGCCAGCAGTGAAGCAGGGGACTTGGAGACCCAGTACTTC. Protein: CASSEAGDLETQYF.

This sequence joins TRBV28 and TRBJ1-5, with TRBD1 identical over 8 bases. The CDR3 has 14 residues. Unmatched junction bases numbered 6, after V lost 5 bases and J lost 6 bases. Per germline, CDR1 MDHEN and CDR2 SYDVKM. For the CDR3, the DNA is TGTGCCAGCAGTCTAACAGGGGGAAGTCAGCCCCAGCATTTT. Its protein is CASSLTGGSQPQHF.

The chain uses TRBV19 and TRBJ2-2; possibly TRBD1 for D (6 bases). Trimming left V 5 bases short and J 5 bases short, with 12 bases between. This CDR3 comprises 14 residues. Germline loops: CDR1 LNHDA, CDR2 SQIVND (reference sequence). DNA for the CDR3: TGTGCCAGTAGTGTGGCTAGGGGGACCGGGGAGCTGTTTTTT. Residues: CASSVARGTGELFF.

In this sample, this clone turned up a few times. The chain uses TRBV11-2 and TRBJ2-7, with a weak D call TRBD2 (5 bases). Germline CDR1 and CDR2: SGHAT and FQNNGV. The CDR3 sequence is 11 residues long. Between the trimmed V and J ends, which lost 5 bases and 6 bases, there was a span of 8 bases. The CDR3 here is CASSVASEQYF. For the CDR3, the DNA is TGTGCCAGCAGCGTAGCGAGCGAGCAGTACTTC.

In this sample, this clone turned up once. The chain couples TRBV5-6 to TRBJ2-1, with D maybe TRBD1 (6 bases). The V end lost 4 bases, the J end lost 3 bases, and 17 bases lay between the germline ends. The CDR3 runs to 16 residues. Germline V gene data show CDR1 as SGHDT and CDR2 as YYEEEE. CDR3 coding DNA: TGTGCCAGCAGCCGTCAGGGGATGGGGTTCTACAATGAGCAGTTCTTC. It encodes CASSRQGMGFYNEQFF.

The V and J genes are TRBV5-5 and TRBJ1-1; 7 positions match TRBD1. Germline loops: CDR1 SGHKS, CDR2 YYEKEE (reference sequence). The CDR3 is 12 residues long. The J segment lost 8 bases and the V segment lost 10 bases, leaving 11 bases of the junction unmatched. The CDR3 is CASRRDSVEAFF. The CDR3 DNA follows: TGTGCCTCCCGAAGGGACAGCGTAGAAGCTTTCTTT.

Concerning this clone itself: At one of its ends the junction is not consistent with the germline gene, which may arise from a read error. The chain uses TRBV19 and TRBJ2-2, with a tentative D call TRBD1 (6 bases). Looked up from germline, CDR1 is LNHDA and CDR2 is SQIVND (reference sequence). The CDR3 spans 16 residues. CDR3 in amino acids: CASIPGGTSNTEELFF. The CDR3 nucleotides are TGTGCCAGTATCCCTGGGGGCACGTCGAACACCGAGGAGCTGTTTTTT.

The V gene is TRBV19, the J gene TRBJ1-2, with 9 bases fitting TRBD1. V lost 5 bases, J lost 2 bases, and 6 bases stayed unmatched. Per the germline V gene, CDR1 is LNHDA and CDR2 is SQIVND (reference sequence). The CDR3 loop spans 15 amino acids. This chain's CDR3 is CASSSWTGANYGYTF. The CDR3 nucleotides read TGTGCCAGTAGTTCCTGGACAGGGGCGAACTATGGCTACACCTTC.

The DNA of the CDR3 is TGTGCCAGCAGTAACCAGAGAGGGCGGTACGAGCAGTACTTC. This translates into CASSNQRGRYEQYF. The chain has TRBV6-1 and TRBJ2-7, with D possibly matching TRBD2 (5 bases). V shed 5 bases and J shed 4 bases, with 15 bases lying between them. This CDR3 spans 14 amino acids. Per the germline V gene, CDR1 is MNHNS and CDR2 is SASEGT.

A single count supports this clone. The CDR3 DNA is TGTGCCAGCAGCCCTGGACAGTTCAATCAGCCCCAGCATTTT. It specifies CASSPGQFNQPQHF. The chain couples TRBV28 to TRBJ1-5; D possibly corresponds to TRBD1 (6 bases). Germline values: CDR1 MDHEN, CDR2 SYDVKM. The CDR3 length is 14 residues. V lost 6 bases to trimming and J lost 3 bases, with 12 bases between them.

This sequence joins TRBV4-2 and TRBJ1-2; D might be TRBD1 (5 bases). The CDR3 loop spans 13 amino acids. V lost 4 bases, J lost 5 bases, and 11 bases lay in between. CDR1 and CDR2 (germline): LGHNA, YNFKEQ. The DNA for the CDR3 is TGTGCCAGCAGCCCGACAGCAGAATATGGCTACACCTTC. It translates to CASSPTAEYGYTF.

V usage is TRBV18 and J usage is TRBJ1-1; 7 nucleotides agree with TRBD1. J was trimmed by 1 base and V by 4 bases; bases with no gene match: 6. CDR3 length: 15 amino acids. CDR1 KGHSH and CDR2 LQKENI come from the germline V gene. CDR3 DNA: TGTGCCAGCTCACACCGACAGGGACAGAACACTGAAGCTTTCTTT. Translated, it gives CASSHRQGQNTEAFF.

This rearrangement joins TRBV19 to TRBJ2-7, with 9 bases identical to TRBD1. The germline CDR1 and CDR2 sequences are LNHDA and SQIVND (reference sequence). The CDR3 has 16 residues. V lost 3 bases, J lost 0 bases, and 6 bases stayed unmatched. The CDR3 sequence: CASSIKGQGPSYEQYF. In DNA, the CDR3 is TGTGCCAGTAGTATTAAAGGACAGGGGCCCTCCTACGAGCAGTACTTC.

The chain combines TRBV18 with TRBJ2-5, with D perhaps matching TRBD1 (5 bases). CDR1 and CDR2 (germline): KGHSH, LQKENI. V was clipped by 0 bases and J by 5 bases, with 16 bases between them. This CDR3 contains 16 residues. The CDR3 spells CASSPPNKVKGETQYF. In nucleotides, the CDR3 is TGTGCCAGCTCACCACCTAACAAAGTAAAGGGGGAGACCCAGTACTTC.

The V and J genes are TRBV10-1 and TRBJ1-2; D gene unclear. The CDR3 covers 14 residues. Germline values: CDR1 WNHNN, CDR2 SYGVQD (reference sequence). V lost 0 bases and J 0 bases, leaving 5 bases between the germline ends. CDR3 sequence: CASSESGANYGYTF. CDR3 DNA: TGCGCCAGCAGTGAGTCAGGAGCTAACTATGGCTACACCTTC.

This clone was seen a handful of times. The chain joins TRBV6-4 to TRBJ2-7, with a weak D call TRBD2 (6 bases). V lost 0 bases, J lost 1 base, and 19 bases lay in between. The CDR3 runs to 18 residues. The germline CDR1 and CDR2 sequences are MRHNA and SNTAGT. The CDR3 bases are TGTGCCAGCAGTGACTCGAGTCGCGGGGACGGAGTATCCTACGAGCAGTACTTC. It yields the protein CASSDSSRGDGVSYEQYF.

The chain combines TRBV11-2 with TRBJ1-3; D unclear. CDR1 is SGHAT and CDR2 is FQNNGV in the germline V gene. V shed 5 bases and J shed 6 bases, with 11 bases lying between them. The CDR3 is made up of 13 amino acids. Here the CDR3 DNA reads TGTGCCAGCAGCCTACGCCAGGCAAACACCATATATTTT. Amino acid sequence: CASSLRQANTIYF.

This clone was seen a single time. This CDR3 reads CASSMDRGRNQPQHF. The CDR3 DNA is TGTGCCAGTAGCATGGACAGGGGGCGCAATCAGCCCCAGCATTTT. The genes are TRBV19 and TRBJ1-5, with TRBD1 matching over 11 bases. The germline CDR1 and CDR2 sequences are LNHDA and SQIVND (reference sequence). The V segment lost 6 bases and the J segment 2 bases; nucleotides outside the gene matches: 3. There are 15 residues in the CDR3. Full variable domain (remainder filled in from reference TRBV19 and TRBJ1-5): DGGITQSPKYLFRKEGQNVTLSCEQNLNHDAMYWYRQDPGQGLRLIYYSQIVNDFQKGDIAEGYSVSREKKESFPLTVTSAQKNPTAFYLCASSMDRGRNQPQHFGDGTRLSIL.

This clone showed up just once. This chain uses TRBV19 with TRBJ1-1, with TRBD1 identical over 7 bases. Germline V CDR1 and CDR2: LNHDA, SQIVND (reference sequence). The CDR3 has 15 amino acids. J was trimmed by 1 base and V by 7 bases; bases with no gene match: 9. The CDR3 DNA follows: TGTGCCAGTATCCTAGGAGGGGGCGCGAACACTGAAGCTTTCTTT. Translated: CASILGGGANTEAFF.

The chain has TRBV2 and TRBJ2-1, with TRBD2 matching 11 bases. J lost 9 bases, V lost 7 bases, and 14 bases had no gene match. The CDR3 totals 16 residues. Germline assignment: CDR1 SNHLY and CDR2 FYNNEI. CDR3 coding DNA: TGTGCCAGCAAAGTAGCGGGAGGGCCGAGGCTCCGTGAGCAGTTCTTC. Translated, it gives CASKVAGGPRLREQFF.

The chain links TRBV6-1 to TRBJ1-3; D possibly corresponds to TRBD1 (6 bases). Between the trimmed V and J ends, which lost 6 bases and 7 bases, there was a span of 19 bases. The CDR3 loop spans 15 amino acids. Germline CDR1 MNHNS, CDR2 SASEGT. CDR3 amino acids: CASSGQSVLWNTIYF. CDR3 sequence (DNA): TGTGCCAGCAGCGGACAGTCGGTGCTGTGGAACACCATATATTTT.

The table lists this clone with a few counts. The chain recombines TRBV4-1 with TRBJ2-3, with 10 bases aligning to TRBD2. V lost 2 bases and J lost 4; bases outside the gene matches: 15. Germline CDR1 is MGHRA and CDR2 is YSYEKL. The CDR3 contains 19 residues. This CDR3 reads CASSQPGLARGRRPDTQYF. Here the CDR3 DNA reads TGCGCCAGCAGCCAACCGGGACTAGCGAGGGGCCGTCGCCCAGATACGCAGTATTTT.